The 27 T cell receptor beta chains below were found in one sample sequenced in a study of blood T cells in healthy people across ages. It was with a sample-barcoded 5' primer and a J-beta primer mix that a second PCR of about 7 to 12 cycles was run. TCRdb called the 5' RACE reads again in MiXCR, with one record for every CDR3 protein. The data show over 700,000 distinct CDR3 sequences, about 53% seen once. The specimen was blood. The receptors come from an elderly man in good health.

This clonotype was observed a single time. CDR3 sequence reads: CASSSPGTSGNYEQYF. The CDR3, as DNA: TGTGCCAGCAGTTCGCCCGGGACTAGCGGTAACTACGAGCAGTACTTC. This sequence joins TRBV28 and TRBJ2-7; TRBD2 matches 11 bases. From germline, CDR1 is MDHEN and CDR2 SYDVKM. The CDR3 is 16 residues long. J gave up 3 bases and V 4 bases, and 8 bases lay outside the gene matches.

With respect to this clonotype: This may be a read error: a much more frequent sequence differs by one nucleotide. This chain's CDR3 is CASSVAGVGGQDTQYF. CDR3 coding DNA: TGTGCCAGCAGCGTAGCTGGAGTAGGGGGTCAAGATACGCAGTATTTT. This chain uses TRBV9 with TRBJ2-3; D is perhaps TRBD1 (6 bases). Trimming took 0 bases from V and 5 from J, leaving 16 bases between them. This CDR3 spans 16 amino acids. Germline V gives CDR1 SGDLS, CDR2 YYNGEE.

A single count supports this clonotype. A much larger clone differs from this one at a single base, so this may be a read error. The chain couples TRBV29-1 to TRBJ2-1; 14 bases fit TRBD2. The ends lost 4 bases at V and 10 bases at J; junction bases unmatched: 9. The CDR3 extends over 15 amino acids. From germline, CDR1 is SQVTM and CDR2 ANQGSEA. Here the CDR3 reads CSVGGGLAGDDEQFF. The CDR3 nucleotides read TGCAGCGTTGGGGGGGGACTAGCGGGAGATGACGAGCAGTTCTTC.

The chain employs TRBV29-1 and TRBJ2-3; possibly TRBD2 for D (6 bases). Trimming cost V 6 bases and J 7 bases, with 20 bases left between them. Per the germline V gene, CDR1 is SQVTM and CDR2 is ANQGSEA. The CDR3 runs 14 residues. The CDR3 is CSVSTSPTNNTQYF. CDR3 in DNA: TGCAGCGTATCGACTAGTCCAACTAATAATACGCAGTATTTT.

The sample holds a few counts of this clonotype. The V and J genes are TRBV20-1 and TRBJ2-1; maybe TRBD2 (6 bases). CDR1 is DFQATT, CDR2 SNEGSKA, per germline (reference sequence). This CDR3 region has 17 residues. Between the trimmed V and J ends, which lost 0 bases and 8 bases, there was a span of 23 bases. CDR3 in amino acids: CSARDYGGTHKTDEQFF. Written as DNA, the CDR3 is TGCAGTGCTAGAGATTATGGCGGGACTCATAAGACCGATGAGCAGTTCTTC.

Concerning this clonotype: Possible read error: a much larger clone is one base away. The rearrangement uses TRBV7-9 and TRBJ2-7; TRBD1 matches at 8 bases. The length of the CDR3 is 15 residues. Germline CDR1 and CDR2: SEHNR and FQNEAQ (reference sequence). CDR3 loop: CASSSQGASSCEQYF. Here the CDR3 DNA reads TGTGCCAGCAGCTCCCAGGGGGCCAGCTCCTGCGAGCAGTACTTC.

This chain links TRBV7-2 with TRBJ2-5; perhaps TRBD2 as D (6 bases). This CDR3 region has 15 residues. Per the germline V gene, CDR1 is SGHTA and CDR2 is FQGNSA. The ends were cut back, 1 base at V and 0 bases at J, with 9 bases in the middle. The DNA of the CDR3 is TGTGCCAGCAGCTTAGTGGGACTGTACCAAGAGACCCAGTACTTC. Translation gives CASSLVGLYQETQYF.

The chain has TRBV28 and TRBJ2-7; 7 positions agree with TRBD2. Looked up from germline, CDR1 is MDHEN and CDR2 is SYDVKM. Unmatched junction bases numbered 8, after V lost 3 bases and J lost 6 bases. The CDR3 spans 14 residues. CDR3 bases: TGTGCCAGCAGTTTCGTGACTAGCTTGGGCGAGCAGTACTTC. As protein: CASSFVTSLGEQYF.

The rearrangement uses TRBV9 and TRBJ2-1, with 14 nucleotides matching TRBD2. V was clipped by 0 bases and J by 10 bases; unmatched bases: 6. Germline CDR1 is SGDLS and CDR2 is YYNGEE. CDR3 length: 16 amino acids. CDR3 sequence: CASSVEGTSGRGEQFF. CDR3 DNA: TGTGCCAGCAGCGTAGAGGGGACTAGCGGGAGAGGGGAGCAGTTCTTC.

This clonotype was seen a handful of times. For the CDR3, the DNA is TGCAGCGTTGTGGGTCTAGCGGGAGGCTCATCCTACAATGAGCAGTACTTC. Protein sequence: CSVVGLAGGSSYNEQYF. The chain carries TRBV29-1 and TRBJ2-1, with 11 bases identical to TRBD2. The better agreement between TRBJ2-7 and the DNA end casts doubt on the J call. Germline lookup yields CDR1 SQVTM and CDR2 ANQGSEA. This CDR3 has 17 residues.

This clonotype was seen more than once but under ten times. CDR3 sequence: CASSLPGTETQYF. CDR3 bases: TGTGCCAGCAGCTTACCAGGGACAGAGACCCAGTACTTC. This rearrangement joins TRBV11-2 to TRBJ2-5; either TRBD1 or TRBD2 may fit D (5 bases each). Germline CDR1 SGHAT, CDR2 FQNNGV. The CDR3 is 13 amino acids. Deletions cut 2 bases from V and 4 bases from J, with 8 bases between.

The chain uses TRBV24-1 and TRBJ2-7, with D uncertain. From germline, CDR1 is KGHDR and CDR2 SFDVKD. Between the trimmed V and J ends, which lost 5 bases and 5 bases, there was a span of 6 bases. This CDR3 is built from 11 residues. The CDR3 DNA follows: TGTGCCACCAGTGTCGCAGACGAGCAGTACTTC. Amino acid sequence: CATSVADEQYF.

Only a few counts were recorded for this clonotype. The chain links TRBV27 to TRBJ2-1, with 9 bases matching TRBD2. After removal of 4 bases from V and 8 bases from J, the junction contained 15 bases not matched to a gene. CDR1 is MNHEY and CDR2 is SMNVEV in the germline V gene (reference sequence). CDR3 size: 17 residues. This CDR3 is CASSSLAGGPLDDEQFF. The CDR3 DNA follows: TGTGCCAGCAGTTCTCTTGCGGGAGGGCCTCTGGATGATGAGCAGTTCTTC.

This chain connects TRBV5-1 to TRBJ2-1; the D is unclear. In germline, CDR1 is SGHRS, CDR2 YFSETQ. This CDR3 comprises 15 residues. With 6 bases removed from V and 5 bases from J, the gap between germline ends came to 18 bases. This chain's CDR3 is CASNLLRAENNEQFF. The CDR3 region has the DNA TGCGCCAGCAACCTACTTAGGGCCGAGAACAATGAGCAGTTCTTC. The full variable domain, rest sourced from reference TRBV5-1 and TRBJ2-1, is KAGVTQTPRYLIKTRGQQVTLSCSPISGHRSVSWYQQTPGQGLQFLFEYFSETQRNKGNFPGRFSGRQFSNSRSEMNVSTLELGDSALYLCASNLLRAENNEQFFGPGTRLTVL.

This clonotype was detected only a few times. The J gene is TRBJ2-1, the V gene TRBV12-3 or TRBV12-4; 7 bases match TRBD1. With 5 bases clipped from V and 0 bases from J, the junction kept 13 bases outside the gene matches. The CDR3 length is 18 residues. The CDR3 is CASSPGQLITSSYNEQFF. In DNA, the CDR3 is TGTGCCAGCAGTCCGGGACAGCTAATTACTAGCTCCTACAATGAGCAGTTCTTC.

The chain combines TRBV7-2 with TRBJ2-2; perhaps TRBD2 as D (6 bases). The CDR3 spans 15 residues. Germline assignment: CDR1 SGHTA and CDR2 FQGNSA. Between the trimmed V and J ends, which lost 1 base and 9 bases, there was a span of 15 bases. CDR3 protein: CASSLGVRDRRELFF. The CDR3 nucleotides are TGTGCCAGCAGCTTAGGTGTGCGGGATCGCCGGGAGCTGTTTTTT.

This clonotype was seen a handful of times. The chain uses TRBV29-1 and TRBJ2-5; D is undetermined. This CDR3 contains 13 residues. Trimming cost V 6 bases and J 3 bases, with 14 bases left between them. From germline, CDR1 is SQVTM and CDR2 ANQGSEA. DNA of the CDR3: TGCAGCGTGGCCCCGGTTCTTAAAGAGACCCAGTACTTC. Amino acid sequence: CSVAPVLKETQYF.

This clonotype has more than one count but fewer than ten. This rearrangement joins TRBV28 to TRBJ1-2, with TRBD1 matching over 8 bases. V gave up 7 bases and J gave up 7 bases; unmatched junction bases: 5. This CDR3 has 12 amino acids. In germline, CDR1 is MDHEN, CDR2 SYDVKM. The CDR3, as DNA: TGTGCCAGCACCGAACAGGGGGTTGGCTACACCTTC. Amino acid sequence: CASTEQGVGYTF.

This clonotype was found many times. The V gene is TRBV7-2, the J gene TRBJ2-1; 9 bases are a match to TRBD2. In germline, CDR1 is SGHTA, CDR2 FQGNSA. The CDR3 has 15 amino acids. Unmatched junction bases numbered 3, after V lost 2 bases and J lost 4 bases. The CDR3 sequence: CASSLRLAGYNEQFF. DNA for the CDR3: TGTGCCAGCAGCTTAAGGCTAGCGGGATACAATGAGCAGTTCTTC.

The rearrangement uses TRBV29-1 and TRBJ2-3, with a weak D call TRBD1 (7 bases). V lost 6 bases and J 2 bases, leaving 18 bases between the germline ends. The CDR3 is 15 amino acids. From germline, CDR1 is SQVTM and CDR2 ANQGSEA. The CDR3 DNA reads as TGCAGCGTCCTGGGGGGACAGAAAGCCACAGATACGCAGTATTTT. Translated: CSVLGGQKATDTQYF.

The gene calls are TRBV5-1 and TRBJ2-4; D gene ambiguous. V was shortened by 0 bases and J by 1 base, with 11 bases between the two germline ends. Germline V gene data show CDR1 as SGHRS and CDR2 as YFSETQ. The CDR3 runs to 16 residues. CDR3 in amino acids: CASSLEAPLAKNIQYF. In nucleotides, the CDR3 is TGCGCCAGCAGCTTGGAGGCTCCCTTGGCCAAAAACATTCAGTACTTC.

This clonotype was detected a few times. This chain uses TRBV5-1 with TRBJ2-7; 7 bases map to TRBD1. Germline CDR1 SGHRS, CDR2 YFSETQ. The CDR3 covers 15 residues. V lost 2 bases to trimming and J lost 2 bases; unmatched junction nucleotides: 7. This CDR3 reads CASSLGDSRTYEQYF. CDR3 nucleotides: TGCGCCAGCAGCTTAGGGGACAGCAGAACCTACGAGCAGTACTTC.

The chain uses TRBV20-1 and TRBJ2-1, with D uncertain. Trimming stripped 1 base from V and 10 bases from J, with 11 bases between. In germline, CDR1 is DFQATT, CDR2 SNEGSKA (reference sequence). The CDR3 covers 12 residues. The CDR3 here is CSARVPHGEQFF. The CDR3 DNA reads as TGCAGTGCTAGAGTTCCTCACGGAGAGCAGTTCTTC.

This rearrangement joins TRBV7-9 to TRBJ2-6; the D gene could be TRBD1 or TRBD2 (5 bases each). This CDR3 has 16 residues. Germline CDR1 is SEHNR and CDR2 is FQNEAQ (reference sequence). V lost 3 bases, J lost 2 bases, and 11 bases lay in between. CDR3 in amino acids: CASSLGRTTGANVLTF. CDR3 nucleotide sequence: TGTGCCAGCAGCTTGGGACGGACCACTGGGGCCAACGTCCTGACTTTC. The whole variable domain, remainder taken from reference TRBV7-9 and TRBJ2-6, is DTGVSQNPRHKITKRGQNVTFRCDPISEHNRLYWYRQTLGQGPEFLTYFQNEAQLEKSRLLSDRFSAERPKGSFSTLEIQRTEQGDSAMYLCASSLGRTTGANVLTFGAGSRLTVL.

This rearrangement joins TRBV21-1 to TRBJ2-7; the table gives TRBD1 as D, unverified against the DNA. TRBV21-1 is a known pseudogene. The CDR3 is made up of 13 amino acids. CDR3 nucleotides: TGTGCCAACCGGGACAGGGTGGATAGGGAGCAGTACTTC. Its translation: CANRDRVDREQYF.

This clonotype has just a few counts. The chain employs TRBV12-3 or TRBV12-4 and TRBJ2-1; D gene uncertain. The CDR3 extends over 14 amino acids. The V and J ends lost 6 bases and 10 bases respectively, with 19 bases between them. The CDR3 region has the DNA TGTGCCAGCAGCCAAATCCCCACACCAGAGGAGCAGTTCTTC. It yields the protein CASSQIPTPEEQFF.

The chain recombines TRBV7-6 with TRBJ2-7, with D possibly being TRBD1 (6 bases). The CDR3 loop spans 12 amino acids. Trimming removed 0 bases from V and 10 bases from J, with 10 bases in between. Germline V gene lookup returns CDR1 SGHVS and CDR2 FNYEAQ. The CDR3 nucleotides read TGTGCCAGCAGCTTAGCAGGGGGTGTACAGTACTTC. This encodes CASSLAGGVQYF.